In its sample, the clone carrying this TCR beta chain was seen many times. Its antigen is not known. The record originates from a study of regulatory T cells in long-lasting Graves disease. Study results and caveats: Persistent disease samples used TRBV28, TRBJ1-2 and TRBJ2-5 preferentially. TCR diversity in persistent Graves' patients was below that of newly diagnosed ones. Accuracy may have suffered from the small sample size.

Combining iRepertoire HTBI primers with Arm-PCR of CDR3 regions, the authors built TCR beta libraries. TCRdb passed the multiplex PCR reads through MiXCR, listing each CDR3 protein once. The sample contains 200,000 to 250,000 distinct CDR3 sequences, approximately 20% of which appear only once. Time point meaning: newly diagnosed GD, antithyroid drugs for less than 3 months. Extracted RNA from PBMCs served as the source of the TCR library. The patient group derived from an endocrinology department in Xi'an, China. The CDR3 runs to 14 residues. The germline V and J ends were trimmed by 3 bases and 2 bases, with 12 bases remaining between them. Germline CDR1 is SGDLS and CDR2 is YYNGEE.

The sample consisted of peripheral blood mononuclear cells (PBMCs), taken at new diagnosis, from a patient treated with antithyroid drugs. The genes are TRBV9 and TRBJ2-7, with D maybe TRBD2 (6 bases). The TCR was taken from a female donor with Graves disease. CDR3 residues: CASSGRDFTYEQYF. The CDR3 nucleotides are TGTGCCAGCAGCGGCCGGGACTTCACCTACGAGCAGTACTTC.